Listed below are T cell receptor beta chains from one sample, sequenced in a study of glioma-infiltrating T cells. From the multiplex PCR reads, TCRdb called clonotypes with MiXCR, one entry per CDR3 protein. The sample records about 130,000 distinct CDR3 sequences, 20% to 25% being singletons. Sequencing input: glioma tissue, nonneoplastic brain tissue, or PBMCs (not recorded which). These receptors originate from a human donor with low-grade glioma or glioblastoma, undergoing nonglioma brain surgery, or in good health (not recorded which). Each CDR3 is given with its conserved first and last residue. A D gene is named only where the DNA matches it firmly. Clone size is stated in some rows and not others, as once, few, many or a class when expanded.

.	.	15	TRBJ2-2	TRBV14	CASSRPGRNTGELFF	TGTGCCAGCAGTCGCCCAGGAAGAAATACCGGGGAGCTGTTTTTT
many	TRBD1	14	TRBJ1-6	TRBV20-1	CSARLDRDNSPLHF	TGCAGTGCTAGACTTGACAGGGACAATTCACCCCTCCACTTT
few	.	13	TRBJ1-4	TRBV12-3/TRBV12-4	CAASRGPNEKLFF	TGTGCCGCCAGTCGGGGACCTAATGAAAAACTGTTTTTT
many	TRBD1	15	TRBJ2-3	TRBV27	CASSSDRGLTDTQYF	TGTGCCAGCAGTTCGGACAGGGGGCTCACAGATACGCAGTATTTT
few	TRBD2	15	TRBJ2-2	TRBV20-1	CSAWGLALNTGELFF	TGCAGTGCCTGGGGACTAGCGCTGAACACCGGGGAGCTGTTTTTT
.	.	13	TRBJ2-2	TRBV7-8	CASSYTSPGELFF	TGTGCCAGCAGTTATACAAGTCCCGGGGAGCTGTTTTTT
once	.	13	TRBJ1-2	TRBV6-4	CAGSDSRGYGYTF	TGTGCCGGCAGTGACTCTCGCGGCTATGGCTACACCTTC
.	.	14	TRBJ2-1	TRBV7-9	CASSRDSMLWEQFF	TGTGCCAGCAGCAGGGACTCCATGCTGTGGGAGCAGTTCTTC
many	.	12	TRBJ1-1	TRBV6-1	CASSTSGVGAFF	TGTGCCAGCAGTACATCAGGGGTGGGAGCTTTCTTT
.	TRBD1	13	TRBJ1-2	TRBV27	CASTSGQGNGYTF	TGTGCCAGCACCAGTGGACAGGGGAATGGCTACACCTTC
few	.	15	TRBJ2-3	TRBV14	CASSQEEGWAGTQYF	TGTGCCAGCAGCCAAGAGGAGGGGTGGGCCGGTACGCAGTATTTT
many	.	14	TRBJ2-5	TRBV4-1	CASSQATFQETQYF	TGCGCCAGCAGCCAAGCGACTTTTCAAGAGACCCAGTACTTC
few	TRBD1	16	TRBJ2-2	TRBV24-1	CATSDSRQGNTGELFF	TGTGCCACCAGTGATTCCCGACAGGGGAACACCGGGGAGCTGTTTTTT
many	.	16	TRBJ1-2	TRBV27	CASSPGAGISTMRYTF	TGTGCCAGCAGTCCTGGGGCAGGGATCTCTACGATGCGGTACACCTTC
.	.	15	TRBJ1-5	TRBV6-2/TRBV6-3	CATSRGVTPQQPQHF	TGTGCCACCTCCCGGGGGGTGACCCCCCAGCAGCCCCAGCATTTT
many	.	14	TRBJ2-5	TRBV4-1	CASSRSGGEETQYF	TGCGCCAGCAGCCGCTCCGGAGGGGAAGAGACCCAGTACTTC
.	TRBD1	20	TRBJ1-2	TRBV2	CASSEVLGVQGQRSNYGYTF	TGTGCCAGCAGTGAAGTATTGGGGGTACAGGGACAGCGTAGTAACTATGGCTACACCTTC
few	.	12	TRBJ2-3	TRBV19	CASSIEGGSQYF	TGTGCCAGTAGTATAGAGGGCGGATCGCAGTATTTT
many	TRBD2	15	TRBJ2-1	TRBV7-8	CASSPTSGAYNEQFF	TGTGCCAGCAGCCCGACTAGCGGGGCCTACAATGAGCAGTTCTTC
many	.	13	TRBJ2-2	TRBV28	CASSFPRTGELFF	TGTGCCAGCAGTTTCCCTCGGACCGGGGAGCTGTTTTTT
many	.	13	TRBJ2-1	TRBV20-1	CSARIHRSSEQFF	TGCAGTGCTAGAATTCATCGGAGTAGTGAGCAGTTCTTC
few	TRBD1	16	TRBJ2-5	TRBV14	CASSRLDRAGWETQYF	TGTGCCAGCAGCCGACTGGACAGGGCAGGGTGGGAGACCCAGTACTTC
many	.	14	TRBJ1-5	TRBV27	CASSAGSSNQPQHF	TGTGCCAGCAGTGCGGGGAGTAGCAATCAGCCCCAGCATTTT
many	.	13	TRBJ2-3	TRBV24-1	CATSDPPTDTQYF	TGTGCCACCAGTGACCCCCCTACAGATACGCAGTATTTT
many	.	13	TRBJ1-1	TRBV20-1	CSAGEGGNTEAFF	TGCAGTGCCGGCGAGGGGGGGAACACTGAAGCTTTCTTT
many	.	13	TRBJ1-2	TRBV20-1	CSASSGTNYGYTF	TGCAGTGCTTCATCCGGGACTAACTATGGCTACACCTTC
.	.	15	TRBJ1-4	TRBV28	CASSPPWGANEKLFF	TGTGCCAGCAGCCCCCCATGGGGCGCTAATGAAAAACTGTTTTTT
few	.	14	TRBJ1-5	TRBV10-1	CASSELRINQPQHF	TGCGCCAGCAGTGAGCTCCGGATCAATCAGCCCCAGCATTTT